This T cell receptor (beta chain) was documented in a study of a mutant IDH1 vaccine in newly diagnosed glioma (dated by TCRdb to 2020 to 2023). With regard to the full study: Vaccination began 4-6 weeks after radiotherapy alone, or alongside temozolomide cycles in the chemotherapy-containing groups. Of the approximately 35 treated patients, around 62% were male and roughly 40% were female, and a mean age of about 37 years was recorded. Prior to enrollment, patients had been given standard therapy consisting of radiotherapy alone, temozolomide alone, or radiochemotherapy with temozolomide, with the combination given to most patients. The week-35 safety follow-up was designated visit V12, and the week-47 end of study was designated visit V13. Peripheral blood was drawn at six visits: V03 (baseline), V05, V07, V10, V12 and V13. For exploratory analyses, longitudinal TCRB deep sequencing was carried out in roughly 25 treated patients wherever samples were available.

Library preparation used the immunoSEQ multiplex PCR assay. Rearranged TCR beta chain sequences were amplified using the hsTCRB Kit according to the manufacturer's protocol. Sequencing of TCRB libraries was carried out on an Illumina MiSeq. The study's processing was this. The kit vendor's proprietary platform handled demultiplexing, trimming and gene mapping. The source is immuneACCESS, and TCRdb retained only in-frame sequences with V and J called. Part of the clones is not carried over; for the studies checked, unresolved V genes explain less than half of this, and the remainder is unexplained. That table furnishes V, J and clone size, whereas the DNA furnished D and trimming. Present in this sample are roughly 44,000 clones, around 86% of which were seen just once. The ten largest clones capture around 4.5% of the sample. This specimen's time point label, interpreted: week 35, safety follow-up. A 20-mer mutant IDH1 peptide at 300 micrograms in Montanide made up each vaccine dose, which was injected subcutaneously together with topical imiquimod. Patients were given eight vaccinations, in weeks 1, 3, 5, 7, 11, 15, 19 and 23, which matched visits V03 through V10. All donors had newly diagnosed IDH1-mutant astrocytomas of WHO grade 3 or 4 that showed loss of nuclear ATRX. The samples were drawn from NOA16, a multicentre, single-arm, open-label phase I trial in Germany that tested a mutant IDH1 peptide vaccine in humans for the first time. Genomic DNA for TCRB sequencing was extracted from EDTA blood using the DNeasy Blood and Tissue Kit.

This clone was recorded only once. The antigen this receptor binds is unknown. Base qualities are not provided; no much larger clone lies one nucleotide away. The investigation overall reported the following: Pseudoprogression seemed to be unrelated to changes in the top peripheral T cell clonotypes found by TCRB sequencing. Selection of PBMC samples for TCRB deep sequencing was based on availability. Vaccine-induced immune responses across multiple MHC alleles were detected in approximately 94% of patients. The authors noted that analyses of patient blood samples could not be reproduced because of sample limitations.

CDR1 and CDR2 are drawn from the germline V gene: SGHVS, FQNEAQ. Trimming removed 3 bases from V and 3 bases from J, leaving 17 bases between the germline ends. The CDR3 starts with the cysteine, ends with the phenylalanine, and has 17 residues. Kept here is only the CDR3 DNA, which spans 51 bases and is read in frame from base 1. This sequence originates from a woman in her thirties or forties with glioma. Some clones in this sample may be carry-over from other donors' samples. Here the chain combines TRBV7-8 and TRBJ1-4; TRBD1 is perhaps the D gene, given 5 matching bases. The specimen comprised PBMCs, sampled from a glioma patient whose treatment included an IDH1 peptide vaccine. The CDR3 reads CASSFGAGIAANEKLFF. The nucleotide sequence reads TGTGCCAGCAGCTTTGGGGCCGGGATTGCAGCTAATGAAAAACTGTTTTTT. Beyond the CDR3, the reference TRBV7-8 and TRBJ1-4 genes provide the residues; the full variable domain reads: GAGVSQSPRYKVAKRGQDVALRCDPISGHVSLFWYQQALGQGPEFLTYFQNEAQLDKSGLPSDRFFAERPEGSVSTLKIQRTQQEDSAVYLCASSFGAGIAANEKLFFGSGTQLSVL.